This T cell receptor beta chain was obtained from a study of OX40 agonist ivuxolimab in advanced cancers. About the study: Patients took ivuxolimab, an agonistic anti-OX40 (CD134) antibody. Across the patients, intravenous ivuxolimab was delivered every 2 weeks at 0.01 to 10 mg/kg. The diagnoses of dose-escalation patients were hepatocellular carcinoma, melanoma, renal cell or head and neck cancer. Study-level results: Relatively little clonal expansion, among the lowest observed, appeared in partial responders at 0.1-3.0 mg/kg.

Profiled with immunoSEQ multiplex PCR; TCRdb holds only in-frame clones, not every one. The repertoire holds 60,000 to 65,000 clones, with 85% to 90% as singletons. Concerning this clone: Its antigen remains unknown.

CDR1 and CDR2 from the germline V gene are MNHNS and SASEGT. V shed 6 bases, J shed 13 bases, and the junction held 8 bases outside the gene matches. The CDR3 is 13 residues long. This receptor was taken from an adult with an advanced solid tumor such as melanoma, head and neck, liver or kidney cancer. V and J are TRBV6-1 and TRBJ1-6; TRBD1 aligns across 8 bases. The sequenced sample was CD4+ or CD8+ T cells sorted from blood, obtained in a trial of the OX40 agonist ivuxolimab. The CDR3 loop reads CASSDRGGLPLHF. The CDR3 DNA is TGTGCCAGCAGCGACAGGGGCGGGTTGCCCCTCCACTTT.